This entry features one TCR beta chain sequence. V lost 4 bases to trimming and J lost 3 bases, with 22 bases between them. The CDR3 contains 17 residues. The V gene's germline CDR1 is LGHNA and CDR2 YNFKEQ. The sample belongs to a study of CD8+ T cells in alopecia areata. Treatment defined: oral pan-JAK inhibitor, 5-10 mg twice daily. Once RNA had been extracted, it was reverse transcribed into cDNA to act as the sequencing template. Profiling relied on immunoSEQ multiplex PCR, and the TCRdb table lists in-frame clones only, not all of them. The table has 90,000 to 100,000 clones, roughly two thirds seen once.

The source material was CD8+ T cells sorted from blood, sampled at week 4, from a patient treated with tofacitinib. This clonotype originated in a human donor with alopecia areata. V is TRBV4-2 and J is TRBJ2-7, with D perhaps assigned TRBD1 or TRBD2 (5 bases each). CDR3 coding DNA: TGTGCCAGCAGCCCGCACGCTTTAGGGGAGAACATCTACGAGCAGTACTTC. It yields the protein CASSPHALGENIYEQYF.